The rows below give T cell receptor beta chains drawn from one sample of a study. One entry per CDR3 protein results from TCRdb running MiXCR on the 5' RACE reads. The data hold about 57,000 distinct CDR3 sequences, with about 28% observed a single time. Sequenced input: tumor-infiltrating memory CD4+ T cells sorted from the breast tumor. These receptors came from a female donor with breast cancer. Both conserved end residues are part of each CDR3. Each record gives: J gene, clone size, D gene, V gene, CDR3 protein, CDR3 DNA. D genes are given only for firm matches. Clone size is stated in some rows and not others, as once, few, many or a class when expanded.

TRBJ2-7,.,.,TRBV12-3/TRBV12-4,CASSPSSRGSSEQYF,TGTGCCAGCAGTCCTTCCTCTCGGGGAAGCTCCGAGCAGTACTTC
TRBJ2-7,.,TRBD2,TRBV7-9,CASSLWASGSDEQYF,TGTGCCAGCAGCTTATGGGCTAGCGGGAGCGACGAGCAGTACTTC
TRBJ2-1,.,.,TRBV6-2/TRBV6-3,CASSRQRNEQFF,TGTGCCAGCAGTCGCCAACGCAATGAGCAGTTCTTC
TRBJ1-4,.,.,TRBV5-1,CASSLIGEGRGEKLFF,TGCGCCAGCAGCTTGATCGGCGAGGGGCGAGGTGAAAAACTGTTTTTT
TRBJ2-2,.,.,TRBV18,CASSLNSGENTGELFF,TGTGCCAGCTCCCTGAATAGCGGCGAGAACACCGGGGAGCTGTTTTTT
TRBJ2-4,many,.,TRBV25-1,CASSNMDGNIQYF,TGTGCCAGCAGTAACATGGACGGAAACATTCAGTACTTC
TRBJ1-5,.,.,TRBV5-8,CASHTRFQPQHF,TGTGCCAGCCACACGAGATTCCAGCCCCAGCATTTT
TRBJ1-4,.,.,TRBV11-2,CASAPRDALRKKLFF,TGTGCCAGCGCACCACGGGACGCTTTAAGGAAAAAACTGTTTTTT
TRBJ1-1,.,.,TRBV2,CASRTQLNTEAFF,TGTGCCAGCAGGACACAACTGAACACTGAAGCTTTCTTT
TRBJ1-2,.,.,TRBV7-9,CASSPQGSNYGYTF,TGTGCCAGCAGCCCTCAGGGCTCAAACTATGGCTACACCTTC
TRBJ2-7,many,TRBD2,TRBV20-1,CSARVNSGTYEQYF,TGCAGTGCTAGAGTGAATAGCGGGACCTACGAGCAGTACTTC